The 30 T cell receptor beta chains in this list originate from one sample, sequenced in a study of read filtering for tumor transcriptome and immune sequencing. Molecular barcoded adaptors covering alpha/delta and beta/gamma chains were used on approximately 400 ng RNA. TCRdb analysed the reads with MiXCR anew, one entry per CDR3 protein. This table holds approximately 65,000 distinct CDR3 sequences, more than 11% found once. Source material: a population of CD138-negative cells sorted from bone marrow. The receptors shown here come from a donor at least 40 years old with multiple myeloma.

A remark on this clonotype: Being one base from a much bigger clone, this may be a read error. The V gene is TRBV5-1, the J gene TRBJ2-2, with 12 bases that match TRBD2. CDR3 length equals 16 residues. Per germline, CDR1 SGHRS and CDR2 YFSETQ. This CDR3 is CASSWTSGITTGELSF. As DNA, the CDR3 is TGCGCCAGCAGCTGGACTAGCGGGATTACCACCGGGGAGCTGTCTTTT.

This clonotype was detected many times. This rearrangement joins TRBV3-1 to TRBJ1-1; no firm D call. Trimming took 0 bases from V and 8 from J, leaving 19 bases between them. The germline CDR1 and CDR2 sequences are LGHDT and YNNKEL (reference sequence). This CDR3 region has 16 residues. CDR3: CASSQENWSPSAEAFF. The CDR3 DNA follows: TGTGCCAGCAGCCAAGAAAATTGGAGTCCCTCCGCCGAAGCTTTCTTT.

The chain combines TRBV4-1 with TRBJ2-5, with TRBD2 as a possible D gene (5 bases). The germline V gene has CDR1 MGHRA and CDR2 YSYEKL. CDR3 length: 18 amino acids. Trimming left V 1 base short and J 2 bases short, with 20 bases between. CDR3 loop: CASSQVSGGGMGQETQYF. The CDR3 bases are TGCGCCAGCAGCCAAGTTTCAGGTGGAGGAATGGGGCAAGAGACCCAGTACTTC.

This clonotype has a handful of counts. This likely stems from a read error, as it lies one base from a far larger clone. The chain is built from TRBV5-8 and TRBJ2-1; a weak D match, TRBD1 (6 bases). This CDR3 is 20 amino acids long. The germline CDR1 and CDR2 sequences are SGHTS and YDEGEE. CDR3 coding DNA: TGCGCCAGCAGCTTGGATCGACCCGGTACCCGGGACACAAAGAGCAATGAGCAGTTCTTC. Translation: CASSLDRPGTRDTKSNEQFF.

This clonotype was observed at least ten times. The chain recombines TRBV29-1 with TRBJ1-1; D remains ambiguous. The V end lost 4 bases, the J end lost 1 base, and 10 bases lay between the germline ends. The CDR3 has 13 residues. Germline V gene data show CDR1 as SQVTM and CDR2 as ANQGSEA. The CDR3 bases are TGCAGCGTTGGGCAGACGAAGAACACTGAAGCTTTCTTT. Translation gives CSVGQTKNTEAFF. The full variable domain, in which reference TRBV29-1 and TRBJ1-1 provide the parts outside the CDR3, is SAVISQKPSRDICQRGTSLTIQCQVDSQVTMMFWYRQQPGQSLTLIATANQGSEATYESGFVIDKFPISRPNLTFSTLTVSNMSPEDSSIYLCSVGQTKNTEAFFGQGTRLTVV.

This clonotype was counted a few times. At one end the junction does not follow the germline gene, possibly because of a read error. The chain employs TRBV3-1 and TRBJ2-3; 9 bases match TRBD1. The CDR3 has 15 amino acids. Germline V CDR1 and CDR2: LGHDT, YNNKEL (reference sequence). The CDR3 sequence: CAGSLWTGVGDTQYF. The DNA for the CDR3 is TGTGCCGGCAGCCTCTGGACAGGGGTCGGAGATACGCAGTATTTT.

This clonotype appeared many times. This chain links TRBV7-8 with TRBJ2-3, with D possibly matching TRBD1 (5 bases). The CDR3 totals 14 residues. Germline V lookup: CDR1 SGHVS, CDR2 FQNEAQ. The V gene lost 1 base and the J gene lost 4 bases, with 9 bases spanning the gap. CDR3 coding DNA: TGTGCCAGCAGCTTAGGGGGCGTTTCAGATACGCAGTATTTT. It translates to CASSLGGVSDTQYF.

This clonotype has at least ten counts. The gene calls are TRBV7-2 and TRBJ2-1; D is ambiguous. With 1 base removed from V and 7 bases from J, the gap between germline ends came to 17 bases. The CDR3 extends over 16 amino acids. Germline CDR1 is SGHTA and CDR2 is FQGNSA. Written as DNA, the CDR3 is TGTGCCAGCAGCTTAGACTTGCTTCCTCCTACGAATGAGCAGTTCTTC. Translated: CASSLDLLPPTNEQFF.

For this clonotype: A much more abundant neighbour one base away suggests this may be a read error. The chain uses TRBV7-8 and TRBJ1-2; D gene unclear. Germline V gives CDR1 SGHVS, CDR2 FQNEAQ. There are 14 residues in the CDR3. V was trimmed by 1 base and J by 4 bases, leaving 10 bases between them. DNA for the CDR3: TGTGCCAGCAGCTTAGGGTACAGACGCTATGGCTACACCTTC. It specifies CASSLGYRRYGYTF.

In its sample, this clonotype was seen many times. The chain couples TRBV11-2 to TRBJ2-1, with 7 bases matching TRBD2. The germline CDR1 and CDR2 sequences are SGHAT and FQNNGV. With 2 bases clipped from V and 5 bases from J, the junction kept 3 bases outside the gene matches. CDR3 size: 14 residues. DNA for the CDR3: TGTGCCAGCAGCTTATGGAGCGGGAACAATGAGCAGTTCTTC. Its protein is CASSLWSGNNEQFF.

In its sample, this clonotype was seen a few times. The rearrangement joins TRBV10-3 to TRBJ1-5; TRBD1 matches 12 bases. Germline V gene data show CDR1 as ENHRY and CDR2 as SYGVKD. The CDR3 sequence is 15 residues long. Trimming removed 7 bases from V and 7 bases from J; junction bases left unmatched: 8. DNA for the CDR3: TGTGCCATCAAGGGGGGACAGGGGGCAGGGCAGCCCCAGCATTTT. As protein: CAIKGGQGAGQPQHF.

In its sample, this clonotype was seen many times. The chain uses TRBV28 and TRBJ1-6; D gene uncertain. Germline CDR1 is MDHEN and CDR2 is SYDVKM. This CDR3 is 14 amino acids long. The V end was cut by 2 bases, the J end by 2 bases, with 4 bases between. CDR3 region: CASSLQAYNSPLHF. CDR3 DNA: TGTGCCAGCAGTTTACAGGCCTATAATTCACCCCTCCACTTT.

J is TRBJ2-3 and V is TRBV27; D gene ambiguous. Germline CDR1 is MNHEY and CDR2 is SMNVEV (reference sequence). The CDR3 runs to 14 residues. Trimming pared 10 bases from V and 2 bases from J, leaving 16 bases between. The CDR3 spells CATTSLLHTDTQYF. In DNA form, the CDR3 reads TGTGCCACCACCAGCCTCCTTCACACAGATACGCAGTATTTT.

This clonotype showed up many times. In DNA form, the CDR3 reads TGCGCCAGCAGCCTGCCAGGGGGAGGGACAGATACGCAGTATTTT. This sequence encodes CASSLPGGGTDTQYF. The rearrangement links TRBV5-1 to TRBJ2-3, with D possibly called TRBD1 or TRBD2 (7 bases each). This CDR3 comprises 15 residues. Germline-derived CDR1 and CDR2 are SGHRS and YFSETQ. The V gene lost 4 bases and the J gene lost 3 bases, with 15 bases spanning the gap.

J is TRBJ2-5 and V is TRBV30; D is unresolved. Trimming stripped 1 base from V and 2 bases from J, with 8 bases between. CDR1 is GTSNPN, CDR2 SVGIG, per germline (reference sequence). The length of the CDR3 is 13 residues. Written as DNA, the CDR3 is TGTGCCTGGAGTGAGACTGCACAAGAGACCCAGTACTTC. Residues: CAWSETAQETQYF.

This clonotype was seen many times. The genes are TRBV5-1 and TRBJ2-2; tentative D call: TRBD1 (7 bases). This CDR3 spans 15 amino acids. The germline V and J ends were trimmed by 10 bases and 4 bases, with 20 bases remaining between them. Germline CDR1 is SGHRS and CDR2 is YFSETQ. The CDR3 DNA follows: TGCGCCGTGCGGGACAGTCAACTGCCCACCGGGGAGCTGTTTTTT. Translation: CAVRDSQLPTGELFF.

Details on this clonotype: A read error is possible here, since a much larger clone lies one base away. The chain joins TRBV4-1 to TRBJ1-5, with a weak D call TRBD1 (5 bases). The CDR3 contains 19 residues. CDR1 and CDR2 from the germline V gene are MGHRA and YSYEKL. V was trimmed by 3 bases and J by 0 bases, leaving 21 bases between them. CDR3 sequence reads: CASSQDGRGRSISNQPQHF. The CDR3 bases are TGCGCCAGCAGCCAGGATGGCCGGGGGAGGAGCATTAGCAATCAGCCCCAGCATTTT.

This clonotype was seen ten or more times. The chain combines TRBV29-1 with TRBJ1-1; 9 bases map to TRBD1. Germline CDR1 is SQVTM and CDR2 is ANQGSEA. The CDR3 runs 15 residues. Losses at the gene ends were 7 bases for V and 0 bases for J; bases not matched to a gene: 9. The CDR3 sequence: CSGGQGTALNTEAFF. The CDR3 region has the DNA TGCAGCGGGGGACAGGGAACGGCCTTGAACACTGAAGCTTTCTTT.

This clonotype appeared many times. The DNA for the CDR3 is TGTGCCAGCAGCCAACTACAGGTAAACACTGAAGCTTTCTTT. Translating gives CASSQLQVNTEAFF. V usage is TRBV3-1 and J usage is TRBJ1-1; perhaps TRBD1 as D (5 bases). Trimming took off 2 bases at V and 2 bases at J, with 9 bases between the two ends. The CDR3 extends over 14 amino acids. Germline-derived CDR1 and CDR2 are LGHDT and YNNKEL (reference sequence).

The sample holds many counts of this clonotype. The rearrangement links TRBV2 to TRBJ2-6, with 7 bases that match TRBD1. The CDR3 is 16 residues long. Trimming took 5 bases from V and 2 from J; bases not matched to a gene: 6. Germline values: CDR1 SNHLY, CDR2 FYNNEI. CDR3 in amino acids: CASSLITGAGANVLTF. Written as DNA, the CDR3 is TGTGCCAGCAGTCTTATTACAGGGGCTGGGGCCAACGTCCTGACTTTC.

The sample holds many counts of this clonotype. The chain recombines TRBV2 with TRBJ2-7, with D unclear. Trimming removed 4 bases at V and 2 bases at J, with 6 bases between. CDR3 length equals 12 residues. Germline values: CDR1 SNHLY, CDR2 FYNNEI. The DNA for the CDR3 is TGTGCCAGCAGTGCAGGAGCCTACGAGCAGTACTTC. Protein sequence: CASSAGAYEQYF.

At least ten counts were recorded for this clonotype. The chain is built from TRBV4-3 and TRBJ2-7, with D uncertain. Germline CDR1 and CDR2: LGHNA and YSLEER. The V end lost 0 bases, the J end lost 2 bases, and 8 bases lay between the germline ends. The CDR3 contains 14 residues. The CDR3 is CASSQEGSAYEQYF. The CDR3 DNA reads as TGCGCCAGCAGCCAAGAGGGGTCCGCCTACGAGCAGTACTTC.

This clonotype was observed at least ten times. J is TRBJ2-7 and V is TRBV30; D may be TRBD1 or TRBD2 (5 bases each). Trimming left V 0 bases short and J 5 bases short, with 20 bases between. Germline V gene lookup returns CDR1 GTSNPN and CDR2 SVGIG (reference sequence). The CDR3 is 16 amino acids. The CDR3 nucleotides are TGTGCCTGGAGTGTAACCAGGGTAAGACTGGGAGACGAGCAGTACTTC. Translating it yields CAWSVTRVRLGDEQYF. Full variable domain (remainder filled in from reference TRBV30 and TRBJ2-7): SQTIHQWPATLVQPVGSPLSLECTVEGTSNPNLYWYRQAAGRGLQLLFYSVGIGQISSEVPQNLSASRPQDRQFILSSKKLLLSDSGFYLCAWSVTRVRLGDEQYFGPGTRLTVT.

With regard to this clonotype: An end of the junction differs from the germline gene, which may be a read error. The chain combines TRBV20-1 with TRBJ2-3; weak D call: TRBD1 (5 bases). This CDR3 spans 12 amino acids. Germline V CDR1 and CDR2: DFQATT, SNEGSKA (reference sequence). This chain's CDR3 is CSARKQDNTRYF. CDR3 nucleotides: TGCAGTGCTAGAAAACAGGATAATACGCGGTATTTT.

In this sample, this clonotype turned up a few times. This clone may be a read error of a much larger clone one base away. The chain is built from TRBV5-1 and TRBJ1-1, with D perhaps matching TRBD1 (6 bases). The CDR3 covers 15 residues. Trimming took off 1 base at V and 3 bases at J, with 13 bases between the two ends. Germline CDR1 SGHRS, CDR2 YFSETQ. The CDR3 here is CASSLNSPGDTEAFF. The CDR3 DNA reads TGCGCCAGCAGCTTGAATTCCCCAGGGGACACTGAAGCTTTCTTT.

This clonotype was found many times. The CDR3 bases are TGTGCCAGCAGCCGGGACCAAGAGACCCAGTACTTC. It yields the protein CASSRDQETQYF. V gene TRBV6-2 or TRBV6-3 combines with J gene TRBJ2-5; D not certain. Trimming shortened V by 6 bases and J by 0 bases, and 5 bases separated the two germline ends. The CDR3 totals 12 residues. From germline, CDR1 is MNHEY and CDR2 SVGEGT.

In its sample, this clonotype was seen a few times. A much more abundant neighbour one base away suggests this may be a read error. The rearrangement joins TRBV12-3 or TRBV12-4 to TRBJ2-2; a weak D match, TRBD2 (6 bases). The CDR3 runs to 15 residues. DNA for the CDR3: TGTGCCAGCAGCCGGGGGACGGTGAACACCGGGGAGCTGGTTTTT. Its translation is CASSRGTVNTGELVF.

This clonotype occurred many times. This sequence joins TRBV7-2 and TRBJ2-5; 14 bases map to TRBD2. Germline-derived CDR1 and CDR2 are SGHTA and FQGNSA. This CDR3 region has 16 residues. V was clipped by 1 base and J by 7 bases; unmatched bases: 5. CDR3 sequence: CASSLEGTSGSGTQYF. In nucleotides, the CDR3 is TGTGCCAGCAGCTTAGAAGGGACTAGCGGGAGTGGGACCCAGTACTTC.

For this clonotype: At one end, the junction sequence differs from germline, possibly due to a read error. V is TRBV29-1 and J is TRBJ2-7; D is perhaps TRBD2 (6 bases). This CDR3 comprises 14 residues. From germline, CDR1 is SQVTM and CDR2 ANQGSEA. In DNA, the CDR3 is TGCAGCGTTAACCGGGACTCCCTTTCAGTCGGGCAGTACTTT. Translating gives CSVNRDSLSVGQYF.

There are many counts of this clonotype. The V gene is TRBV5-1, the J gene TRBJ2-2; no clear D. This CDR3 is built from 14 residues. V lost 0 bases and J 7 bases, leaving 10 bases between the germline ends. Germline assignment: CDR1 SGHRS and CDR2 YFSETQ. The chain's CDR3 is CASSLEGFGGELFF. As DNA, the CDR3 is TGCGCCAGCAGCTTGGAAGGGTTCGGCGGGGAGCTGTTTTTT.